The 21 T cell receptor beta chains below were found in one sample sequenced in a study of technical replicates of blood from several donors. Using immunoSEQ multiplex PCR, the repertoire was profiled, and TCRdb retains in-frame clones only, with some absent. The table shows approximately 75,000 clones, with about 81% occurring only once. What was sequenced was PBMCs. The source is a human donor in good health. Some clones in this sample may be carry-over from other donors' samples.

This chain links TRBV5-1 with TRBJ1-6; D unclear. This CDR3 has 14 residues. Germline CDR1 reads SGHRS; CDR2 reads YFSETQ. V shed 0 bases and J shed 7 bases, with 8 bases lying between them. DNA of the CDR3: TGCGCCAGCAGCTTGGACACCAGGAATTCACCCCTCCACTTT. Residues: CASSLDTRNSPLHF. Full variable domain (rest looked up from reference TRBV5-1 and TRBJ1-6): KAGVTQTPRYLIKTRGQQVTLSCSPISGHRSVSWYQQTPGQGLQFLFEYFSETQRNKGNFPGRFSGRQFSNSRSEMNVSTLELGDSALYLCASSLDTRNSPLHFGNGTRLTVT.

The chain joins TRBV30 to TRBJ2-6, with TRBD1 matching over 9 bases. Per germline, CDR1 GTSNPN and CDR2 SVGIG (reference sequence). Trimming at V came to 4 bases and at J to 4 bases, leaving 8 bases not matched to a gene. This CDR3 has 16 amino acids. This chain's CDR3 is CAWNRGPRAGANVLTF. CDR3 coding DNA: TGTGCCTGGAACAGGGGGCCTAGGGCAGGGGCCAACGTCCTGACTTTC.

V is TRBV7-8 and J is TRBJ2-3; D is perhaps TRBD1 (5 bases). Germline CDR1 and CDR2: SGHVS and FQNEAQ. This CDR3 is 14 amino acids long. V was shortened by 6 bases and J by 4 bases, with 14 bases between the two germline ends. The CDR3 DNA follows: TGTGCCAGCAGACGCTTGTTGGGGCCAGATACGCAGTATTTT. Translated: CASRRLLGPDTQYF.

The rearrangement links TRBV5-6 to TRBJ2-7; D might be TRBD1 (6 bases). The CDR3 has 13 amino acids. The V gene lost 2 bases and the J gene lost 7 bases, with 13 bases spanning the gap. Per the germline V gene, CDR1 is SGHDT and CDR2 is YYEEEE. This CDR3 reads CASSLTGIEEQYF. As DNA, the CDR3 is TGTGCCAGCAGCTTAACAGGGATTGAGGAGCAGTACTTC.

This clone was picked up one time. The chain is built from TRBV4-3 and TRBJ2-7; 10 bases agree with TRBD2. Losses at the gene ends were 0 bases for V and 2 bases for J; bases not matched to a gene: 10. CDR1 is LGHNA and CDR2 is YSLEER in the germline V gene. This CDR3 comprises 18 residues. Written as DNA, the CDR3 is TGCGCCAGCAGCCAAGATCTATCACTAGCGGGAAAAGCCTACGAGCAGTACTTC. The encoded protein is CASSQDLSLAGKAYEQYF.

DNA for the CDR3: TGCGCCAGCAGCCAAGATTCGGGCTACGAGCAGTACTTC. The encoded protein is CASSQDSGYEQYF. The rearrangement joins TRBV4-3 to TRBJ2-7; D is unclear. The length of the CDR3 is 13 residues. Trimming took off 0 bases at V and 3 bases at J, with 6 bases between the two ends. From germline, CDR1 is LGHNA and CDR2 YSLEER.

The chain joins TRBV19 to TRBJ2-3; TRBD2 agrees at 7 bases. The V segment lost 2 bases and the J segment 1 base; nucleotides outside the gene matches: 6. CDR1 is LNHDA, CDR2 SQIVND, per germline (reference sequence). The CDR3 contains 16 residues. The CDR3 spells CASSILSAGGTDTQYF. CDR3 coding DNA: TGTGCCAGTAGTATACTTTCCGCGGGAGGCACAGATACGCAGTATTTT. Supplemented by reference TRBV19 and TRBJ2-3, the full variable domain reads DGGITQSPKYLFRKEGQNVTLSCEQNLNHDAMYWYRQDPGQGLRLIYYSQIVNDFQKGDIAEGYSVSREKKESFPLTVTSAQKNPTAFYLCASSILSAGGTDTQYFGPGTRLTVL.

This chain connects TRBV15 to TRBJ2-3, with D maybe TRBD2 (6 bases). This CDR3 contains 16 residues. V lost 0 bases and J lost 0, with 10 bases in between. Per the germline V gene, CDR1 is LNHNV and CDR2 is YYDKDF (reference sequence). The CDR3 DNA sequence: TGTGCCACCAGCAGAGAGGTTAGCGGAAGCACAGATACGCAGTATTTT. This translates into CATSREVSGSTDTQYF. The variable domain in full, completed from reference TRBV15 and TRBJ2-3, reads DAMVIQNPRYQVTQFGKPVTLSCSQTLNHNVMYWYQQKSSQAPKLLFHYYDKDFNNEADTPDNFQSRRPNTSFCFLDIRSPGLGDTAMYLCATSREVSGSTDTQYFGPGTRLTVL.

V and J are TRBV19 and TRBJ2-3; TRBD2 agrees at 7 bases. The CDR3 consists of 13 residues. Germline assignment: CDR1 LNHDA and CDR2 SQIVND (reference sequence). The V and J ends lost 11 bases and 4 bases, in that order; junction bases with no gene match: 9. The CDR3 is CAAGRGGSDTQYF. CDR3 coding DNA: TGTGCCGCTGGGCGCGGGGGATCAGATACGCAGTATTTT.

This chain connects TRBV23-1 to TRBJ1-2, with 11 bases identical to TRBD1. TRBV23-1 is noted as an ORF with a role that remains uncertain. This CDR3 has 17 amino acids. V dropped 2 bases and J dropped 4; count of bases not matched to a gene: 9. As DNA, the CDR3 is TGCGCCAGCAGTCAAATTCCCGGGACAGGGGGTTTCTATGGCTACACCTTC. It encodes CASSQIPGTGGFYGYTF.

The chain is built from TRBV14 and TRBJ2-1; 7 bases fit TRBD1. Looked up from germline, CDR1 is SGHDN and CDR2 is FVKESK. CDR3 size: 14 residues. V shed 2 bases and J 4 bases; nucleotides not matched to a gene: 2. CDR3 protein: CASSQLTGYNEQFF. CDR3 sequence (DNA): TGTGCCAGCAGCCAACTGACAGGGTACAATGAGCAGTTCTTC.

The chain combines TRBV28 with TRBJ2-2; D ambiguous. V was clipped by 2 bases and J by 6 bases, with 4 bases between them. The CDR3 has 12 amino acids. Germline CDR1 is MDHEN and CDR2 is SYDVKM. The CDR3 protein is CASSLGAGELFF. DNA for the CDR3: TGTGCCAGCAGTTTAGGAGCCGGGGAGCTGTTTTTT.

The rearrangement uses TRBV18 and TRBJ1-2; D is unresolved. Germline values: CDR1 KGHSH, CDR2 LQKENI. V was clipped by 0 bases and J by 4 bases, with 6 bases between them. The CDR3 has 13 residues. The CDR3 DNA follows: TGTGCCAGCTCACCACCCGGGAGCTATGGCTACACCTTC. Translated, it gives CASSPPGSYGYTF.

This clone was counted a single time. This rearrangement joins TRBV7-9 to TRBJ2-5; 8 nucleotides line up with TRBD2. CDR1 is SEHNR, CDR2 FQNEAQ, per germline (reference sequence). The CDR3 loop spans 14 amino acids. V lost 6 bases, J lost 2 bases, and 5 bases stayed unmatched. Here the CDR3 DNA reads TGTGCCAGCAGTACTAGCGGCGAGCAAGAGACCCAGTACTTC. It is translated as CASSTSGEQETQYF.

The chain carries TRBV4-1 and TRBJ2-7; 7 nucleotides agree with TRBD2. CDR1 is MGHRA, CDR2 YSYEKL, per germline. J gave up 7 bases and V 4 bases, and 13 bases lay outside the gene matches. There are 15 residues in the CDR3. The CDR3 nucleotides read TGCGCCAGCAGCCCAACTAGCGTAACGCCTTTGGAGCAGTACTTC. Its translation is CASSPTSVTPLEQYF.

V is TRBV5-1 and J is TRBJ2-1; 7 bases agree with TRBD1. The ends lost 6 bases at V and 8 bases at J; junction bases unmatched: 14. The CDR3 runs 15 residues. Germline V gene sequence: CDR1 SGHRS, CDR2 YFSETQ. CDR3 coding DNA: TGCGCCAGCACTTCCGGAGACAGGGACGTCGATGAGCAGTTCTTC. This encodes CASTSGDRDVDEQFF. The whole variable domain, remainder taken from reference TRBV5-1 and TRBJ2-1, is KAGVTQTPRYLIKTRGQQVTLSCSPISGHRSVSWYQQTPGQGLQFLFEYFSETQRNKGNFPGRFSGRQFSNSRSEMNVSTLELGDSALYLCASTSGDRDVDEQFFGPGTRLTVL.

J is TRBJ1-1 and V is TRBV7-9; tentative D call: TRBD1 (5 bases). The V gene lost 5 bases and the J gene lost 4 bases, with 14 bases spanning the gap. The CDR3 length is 14 residues. Germline CDR1 and CDR2: SEHNR and FQNEAQ (reference sequence). The CDR3 protein is CASSVGGVATEAFF. DNA for the CDR3: TGTGCCAGCAGCGTGGGGGGGGTTGCCACTGAAGCTTTCTTT.

The chain carries TRBV30 and TRBJ1-5, with D unresolved. Trimming took 0 bases from V and 3 from J, leaving 9 bases between them. CDR1 GTSNPN and CDR2 SVGIG come from the germline V gene (reference sequence). The CDR3 runs 14 residues. The CDR3 DNA reads as TGTGCCTGGAGTGTAGAGGGTTTCAATCAGCCCCAGCATTTT. Its protein product is CAWSVEGFNQPQHF.

The gene calls are TRBV7-2 and TRBJ1-2; 9 nucleotides match TRBD1. The CDR3 consists of 14 residues. In germline, CDR1 is SGHTA, CDR2 FQGNSA. Germline trimming cut 5 bases from V and 9 bases from J; bases unmatched to any gene: 10. The CDR3 here is CASSPGQGGRRYTF. The CDR3 region has the DNA TGTGCCAGCAGCCCGGGACAGGGAGGCAGGCGCTACACCTTC.

This clone was observed a single time. The rearrangement joins TRBV30 to TRBJ1-1; TRBD1 matches 9 bases. V dropped 2 bases and J dropped 3; count of bases not matched to a gene: 4. The germline gives CDR1 GTSNPN, CDR2 SVGIG (reference sequence). The CDR3 runs to 14 residues. The CDR3 coding sequence is TGTGCCTGGAGTCACAGGGGGCGGGACACTGAAGCTTTCTTT. Protein sequence: CAWSHRGRDTEAFF.

The chain recombines TRBV7-9 with TRBJ1-4; 8 nucleotides match TRBD1. The germline CDR1 and CDR2 sequences are SEHNR and FQNEAQ (reference sequence). Trimming took 5 bases from V and 0 from J; bases not matched to a gene: 11. The CDR3 runs 18 residues. The CDR3: CASSPGQGSTPTNEKLFF. In nucleotides, the CDR3 is TGTGCCAGCAGCCCCGGACAGGGCTCTACACCAACTAATGAAAAACTGTTTTTT.